Listed here are 13 T cell receptor beta chains from one sample, sequenced in a study of shared clonotypes between healthy human individuals (TCRdb year 2020). Library creation used the immunoSEQ multiplex PCR assay. The table comes from immuneACCESS by way of TCRdb, which keeps in-frame sequences with V and J called. Part of the clones is missing from these tables; in studies checked, under half for an unresolved V gene and the rest for unknown reasons. The sample table shows more than 450,000 clones, and 60% to 85% are seen once. The ten largest clones capture 13% of the sample. Sequencing was performed on PBMCs. The receptors originated from a woman aged 40 to 49 in good health. Some clones in this sample may be carry-over from other donors' samples.

The chain combines TRBV28 with TRBJ2-5; 7 nucleotides align to TRBD1. The CDR3 length is 14 residues. CDR1 and CDR2 from the germline V gene are MDHEN and SYDVKM. V lost 2 bases, J lost 2 bases, and 2 bases stayed unmatched. CDR3 DNA sequence: TGTGCCAGCAGTTTACCGACAGGGCAAGAGACCCAGTACTTC. It specifies CASSLPTGQETQYF. The variable domain in full, with the rest retrieved from reference TRBV28 and TRBJ2-5, is DVKVTQSSRYLVKRTGEKVFLECVQDMDHENMFWYRQDPGLGLRLIYFSYDVKMKEKGDIPEGYSVSREKKERFSLILESASTNQTSMYLCASSLPTGQETQYFGPGTRLLVL.

This rearrangement joins TRBV15 to TRBJ1-2; possibly TRBD1 for D (6 bases). The CDR3 loop spans 13 amino acids. The germline CDR1 and CDR2 sequences are LNHNV and YYDKDF (reference sequence). Trimming took 0 bases from V and 7 from J, leaving 9 bases between them. The CDR3 DNA sequence: TGTGCCACCAGCAGAGAGGCAGGGGCTGGCTACACCTTC. Residues: CATSREAGAGYTF.

This chain links TRBV15 with TRBJ2-3; 10 nucleotides match TRBD2. Germline CDR1 is LNHNV and CDR2 is YYDKDF (reference sequence). There are 14 residues in the CDR3. J gave up 8 bases and V 6 bases, and 8 bases lay outside the gene matches. The CDR3: CATSLASGSGTQYF. CDR3 bases: TGTGCCACCAGTTTGGCTAGCGGGAGTGGTACGCAGTATTTT.

In regard to this clone: The DNA is omitted, as the CDR3 cannot be located on it reliably, and the CDR3 follows TCRdb's listing. This chain connects TRBV21-1 to TRBJ1-3. TRBV21-1 is annotated as a pseudogene. Ends included, the CDR3 has 20 residues. The CDR3 loop reads CASSKGATRRRVAPGNTIYF.

This clone was seen only a few times. V gene TRBV2 combines with J gene TRBJ2-5; 7 bases agree with TRBD2. The CDR3 has 14 amino acids. The V and J ends lost 8 bases and 2 bases, in that order; junction bases with no gene match: 8. Germline assignment: CDR1 SNHLY and CDR2 FYNNEI. In DNA, the CDR3 is TGTGCCAGCCTGCTAGCGGTTTTACAAGAGACCCAGTACTTC. This gives the protein CASLLAVLQETQYF.

The chain is built from TRBV7-2 and TRBJ2-5; 8 bases are a match to TRBD2. Germline values: CDR1 SGHTA, CDR2 FQGNSA. The junction had 6 bases not matched to a gene; V was cut back by 4 bases and J by 5 bases. The CDR3 is 14 residues long. This CDR3 reads CASSSAGVRETQYF. The CDR3 nucleotides read TGTGCCAGCAGCTCAGCGGGAGTTCGGGAGACCCAGTACTTC. Variable domain in full (rest from reference TRBV7-2 and TRBJ2-5): GAGVSQSPSNKVTEKGKDVELRCDPISGHTALYWYRQSLGQGLEFLIYFQGNSAPDKSGLPSDRFSAERTGGSVSTLTIQRTQQEDSAVYLCASSSAGVRETQYFGPGTRLLVL.

V and J are TRBV6-1 and TRBJ2-1, with no clear D. The CDR3 loop spans 14 amino acids. Germline V gene lookup returns CDR1 MNHNS and CDR2 SASEGT. V shed 1 base and J shed 2 bases, with 6 bases lying between them. The CDR3 here is CASSEVSTYNEQFF. CDR3 DNA: TGTGCCAGCAGTGAAGTTTCCACCTACAATGAGCAGTTCTTC.

V and J are TRBV5-4 and TRBJ2-2; D is perhaps TRBD2 (6 bases). The germline V gene has CDR1 SGHNT and CDR2 YYREEE (reference sequence). V lost 3 bases and J lost 1, with 16 bases in between. The length of the CDR3 is 17 residues. CDR3 region: CASSSGVSGRNTGELFF. The CDR3 region has the DNA TGTGCCAGCAGCTCTGGAGTTAGCGGTAGGAACACCGGGGAGCTGTTTTTT.

V is TRBV10-3 and J is TRBJ2-1, with 9 nucleotides matching TRBD2. The CDR3 is 15 amino acids. V shed 1 base, J shed 4 bases, and the junction held 2 bases outside the gene matches. Germline V gene sequence: CDR1 ENHRY, CDR2 SYGVKD. CDR3: CAISELTSGYNEQFF. DNA for the CDR3: TGTGCCATCAGTGAGTTGACTAGCGGATACAATGAGCAGTTCTTC.

This chain joins TRBV11-1 and TRBJ2-3; 11 bases line up with TRBD2. This CDR3 is 16 amino acids long. V lost 5 bases to trimming and J lost 5 bases; unmatched junction nucleotides: 9. Germline loops: CDR1 SGHAT, CDR2 FQDESV (reference sequence). CDR3 DNA sequence: TGTGCCAGCAGCCCAGTAGCGGGAGGGCCTTTAGATACGCAGTATTTT. It specifies CASSPVAGGPLDTQYF.

This sequence joins TRBV9 and TRBJ2-3; 7 positions agree with TRBD2. The CDR3 runs 14 residues. Germline V gene lookup returns CDR1 SGDLS and CDR2 YYNGEE. J lost 6 bases, V lost 0 bases, and 4 bases had no gene match. CDR3 sequence: CASSVGTGGDTQYF. The CDR3 nucleotides read TGTGCCAGCAGCGTAGGTACGGGGGGTGATACGCAGTATTTT.

In this sample, this clone turned up once. This chain uses TRBV11-2 with TRBJ2-1; 7 nucleotides match TRBD2. Germline CDR1 SGHAT, CDR2 FQNNGV. This CDR3 is built from 13 residues. The V and J ends lost 5 bases and 9 bases, in that order; junction bases with no gene match: 7. The CDR3 DNA sequence: TGTGCCAGCAGCCCTCCTGGGGGGGGTGAGCAGTTCTTC. Translating it yields CASSPPGGGEQFF.

Of note for this clone: This sample includes further DNA sequences coding for the same CDR3. CDR3 sequence reads: CASSVADTQYF. The DNA for the CDR3 is TGTGCCAGCAGTGTAGCAGATACGCAGTATTTT. The J gene is TRBJ2-3, the V gene TRBV2; D is undetermined. Germline-derived CDR1 and CDR2 are SNHLY and FYNNEI. V shed 4 bases and J shed 4 bases, with 3 bases lying between them. This CDR3 region has 11 residues.